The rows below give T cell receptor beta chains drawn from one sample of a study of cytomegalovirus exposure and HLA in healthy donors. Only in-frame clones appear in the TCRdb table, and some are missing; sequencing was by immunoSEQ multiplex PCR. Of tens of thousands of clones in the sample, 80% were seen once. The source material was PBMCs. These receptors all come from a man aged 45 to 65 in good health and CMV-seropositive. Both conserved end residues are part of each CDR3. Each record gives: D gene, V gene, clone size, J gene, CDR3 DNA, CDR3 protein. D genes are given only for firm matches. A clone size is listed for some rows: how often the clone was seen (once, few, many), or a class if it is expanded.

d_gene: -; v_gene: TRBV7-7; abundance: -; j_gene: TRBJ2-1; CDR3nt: TGTGCTAGCAGCCCCAGCCCCCTAGCGTACAATGAGCAGTTCTTC; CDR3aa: CASSPSPLAYNEQFF
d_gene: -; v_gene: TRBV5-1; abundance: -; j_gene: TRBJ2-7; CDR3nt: TGCGCCAGCAGCTTGGGCCAGGTGTCCTACGAGCAGTACTTC; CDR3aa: CASSLGQVSYEQYF
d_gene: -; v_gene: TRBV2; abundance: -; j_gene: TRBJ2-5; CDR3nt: TGTGCCAGCGTGGGAGAGCGGGCCCAAGAGACCCAGTACTTC; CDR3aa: CASVGERAQETQYF
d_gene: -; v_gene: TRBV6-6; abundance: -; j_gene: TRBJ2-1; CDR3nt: TGTGCCAGCACCTCTTTAGCGAGGTCAAACAATGAGCAGTTCTTC; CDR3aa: CASTSLARSNNEQFF
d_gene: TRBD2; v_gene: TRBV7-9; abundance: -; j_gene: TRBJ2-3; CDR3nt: TGTTCCAGCAGCCCCGGTGATAGCGGGAACACAGATACGCAGTATTTT; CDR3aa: CSSSPGDSGNTDTQYF
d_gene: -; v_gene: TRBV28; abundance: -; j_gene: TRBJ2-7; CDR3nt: TGTGCCAGCAGTTCCGGGCTAGCGACTTACGAGCAGTACTTC; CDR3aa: CASSSGLATYEQYF
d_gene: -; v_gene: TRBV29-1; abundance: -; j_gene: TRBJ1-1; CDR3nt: TGCAGCGTTGAAGATGGGCAGGGTATGAGAGGAGCTTTCTTT; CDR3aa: CSVEDGQGMRGAFF
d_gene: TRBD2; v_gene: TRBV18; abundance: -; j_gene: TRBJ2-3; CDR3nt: TGTGCCAGCTCCGCCGCACCCGCTAGCGGGACCGCGGGGGATACGCAGTATTTT; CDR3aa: CASSAAPASGTAGDTQYF
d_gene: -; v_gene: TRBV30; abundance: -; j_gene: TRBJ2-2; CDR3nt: TGTGCCTGGAGTGTCTTAGACACCGGGGAGCTGTTTTTT; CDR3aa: CAWSVLDTGELFF
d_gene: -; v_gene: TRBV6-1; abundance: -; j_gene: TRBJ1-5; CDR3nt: TGTGCCAGCAGTGCACAGGGAAGCAATCAGCCCCAGCATTTT; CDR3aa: CASSAQGSNQPQHF
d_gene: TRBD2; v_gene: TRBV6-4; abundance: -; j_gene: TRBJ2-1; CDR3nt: TGTGCCAGCAACAGACCCGGGACTAGCAGGACCATCTACAATGAGCAGTTCTTC; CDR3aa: CASNRPGTSRTIYNEQFF
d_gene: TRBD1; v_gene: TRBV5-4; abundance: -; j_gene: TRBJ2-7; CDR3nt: TGTGCCAGCAGCAAGGACAGGGGTGATGAGCAGTACTTC; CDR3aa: CASSKDRGDEQYF
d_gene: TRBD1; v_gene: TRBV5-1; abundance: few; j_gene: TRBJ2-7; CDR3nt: TGCGCCAGCAGCTTGGTAGCAACAGGGGTTCGCGAGCAGTACTTC; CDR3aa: CASSLVATGVREQYF
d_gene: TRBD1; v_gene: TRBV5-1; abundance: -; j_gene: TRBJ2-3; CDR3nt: TGCGCCAGCAGCTCGGGGACAGCCGGGTCTGCGCAGTATTTT; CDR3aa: CASSSGTAGSAQYF
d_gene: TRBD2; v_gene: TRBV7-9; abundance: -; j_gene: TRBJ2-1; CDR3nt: TGTGCCAGCAGCCTAGCCTTAGCGGGAAGTATGGATGAGCAGTTCTTC; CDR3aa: CASSLALAGSMDEQFF
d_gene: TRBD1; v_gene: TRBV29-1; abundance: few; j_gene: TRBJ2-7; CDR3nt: TGCAGCGTATTCACAGGGGAATCCTACGAGCAGTACTTC; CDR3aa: CSVFTGESYEQYF
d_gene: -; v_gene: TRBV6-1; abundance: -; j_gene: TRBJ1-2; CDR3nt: TGTGCCAGCAGTGATCCTTACAATCGAAGTAACTATGGCTACACCTTC; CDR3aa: CASSDPYNRSNYGYTF
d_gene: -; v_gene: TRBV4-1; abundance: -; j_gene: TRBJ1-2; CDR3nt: TGCGCCAGCACTCCAGATAACAGGGCTTATGGCTACACCTTC; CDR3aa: CASTPDNRAYGYTF
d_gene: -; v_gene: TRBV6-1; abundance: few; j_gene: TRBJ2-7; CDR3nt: TGTGCCAGCAGCCGCGATGGACTTGGGTCCTACGAGCAGTACTTC; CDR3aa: CASSRDGLGSYEQYF
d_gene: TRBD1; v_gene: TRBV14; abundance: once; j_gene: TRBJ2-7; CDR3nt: TGTGCCAGCAGCCAGCCGGGACAGACCTACGAGCAGTACTTC; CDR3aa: CASSQPGQTYEQYF
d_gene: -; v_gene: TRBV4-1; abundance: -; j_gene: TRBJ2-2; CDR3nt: TGCGCCAGCATAAATACAGGGTCCGGGGAGCTGTTTTTT; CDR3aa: CASINTGSGELFF
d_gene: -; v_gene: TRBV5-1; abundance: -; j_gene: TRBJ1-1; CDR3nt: TGCGCCAGCAGCTTGAGGAGGACCAACACTGAAGCTTTCTTT; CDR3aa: CASSLRRTNTEAFF
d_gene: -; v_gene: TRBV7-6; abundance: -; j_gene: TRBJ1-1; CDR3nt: TGTGCCAGCAGCCCGACAGGGAACACTGAAGCTTTCTTT; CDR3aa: CASSPTGNTEAFF
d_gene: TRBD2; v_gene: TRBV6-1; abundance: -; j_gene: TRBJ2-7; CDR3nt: TGTGCCAGCAGTGGGGAACTAGCGACCTACGAGCAGTACTTC; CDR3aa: CASSGELATYEQYF
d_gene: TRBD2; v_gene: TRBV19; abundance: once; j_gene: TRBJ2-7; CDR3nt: TGTGCCAGTAGTATAGGGGTAGCGGGACCATCCTACGAGCAGTACTTC; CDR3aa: CASSIGVAGPSYEQYF
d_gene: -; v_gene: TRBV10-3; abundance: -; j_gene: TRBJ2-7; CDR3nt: TGTGCCAGCAAGGGGGTTTACGAGCAGTACTTC; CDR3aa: CASKGVYEQYF
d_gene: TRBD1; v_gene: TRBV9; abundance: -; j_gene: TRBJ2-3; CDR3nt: TGTGCCAGCAACCCCGCCGGGACAGGGAGCACAGATACGCAGTATTTT; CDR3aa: CASNPAGTGSTDTQYF
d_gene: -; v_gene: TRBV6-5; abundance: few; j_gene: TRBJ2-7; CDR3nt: TGTGCCAGCAGCACAGAGAGGGTTAGGGAGCAGTACTTC; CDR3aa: CASSTERVREQYF
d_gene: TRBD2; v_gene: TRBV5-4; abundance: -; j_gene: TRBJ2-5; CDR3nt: TGTGCCAGCAGCCCTTGGACTAGCGGATGGGAGACCCAGTACTTC; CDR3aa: CASSPWTSGWETQYF
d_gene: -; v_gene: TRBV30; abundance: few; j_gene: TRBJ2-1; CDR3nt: TGTGCCTGGATTCCCCTTGGCCGCGGGGAGCAGTTCTTC; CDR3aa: CAWIPLGRGEQFF
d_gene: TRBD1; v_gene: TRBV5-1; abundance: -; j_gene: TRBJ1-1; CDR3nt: TGCGCCAGCAGCAGGAAGCAGGGGGAGAACACTGAAGCTTTCTTT; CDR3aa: CASSRKQGENTEAFF
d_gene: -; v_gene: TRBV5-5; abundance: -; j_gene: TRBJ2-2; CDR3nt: TGTGCCAGCAGCGAGATCACCGGGGAGCTGTTTTTT; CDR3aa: CASSEITGELFF
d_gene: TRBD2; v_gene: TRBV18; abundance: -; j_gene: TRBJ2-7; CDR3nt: TGTGCCAGCTCACCAACTGGCGGGAGTGACCTTTCCGAGCAGTACTTC; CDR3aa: CASSPTGGSDLSEQYF
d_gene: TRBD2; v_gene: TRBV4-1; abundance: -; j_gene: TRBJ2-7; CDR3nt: TGCGCCAGCAGCCAAGGAGGACTAGCGGGAGGATACGAGCAGTACTTC; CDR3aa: CASSQGGLAGGYEQYF
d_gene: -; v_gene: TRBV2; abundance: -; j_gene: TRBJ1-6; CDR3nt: TGTGCCAGCTCCAAATCCATCGGGGGTAATTCACCCCTCCACTTT; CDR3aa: CASSKSIGGNSPLHF
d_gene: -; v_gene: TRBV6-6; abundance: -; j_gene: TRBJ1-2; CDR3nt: TGTGCCAGCAGTAGCGGCTTGGTCTATGGCTACACCTTC; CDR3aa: CASSSGLVYGYTF
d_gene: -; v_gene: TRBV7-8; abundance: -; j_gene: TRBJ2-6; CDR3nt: TGTGCCAGCAGCTCGCGAGCAGGGGCCAACGGCCTGACTTTC; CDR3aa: CASSSRAGANGLTF
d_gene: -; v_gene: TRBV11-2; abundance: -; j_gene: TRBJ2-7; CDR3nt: TGTGCCAGCAGCTTAACGACTGCGGGGAGCCGAAGCTCCTACGAGCAGTACTTC; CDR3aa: CASSLTTAGSRSSYEQYF
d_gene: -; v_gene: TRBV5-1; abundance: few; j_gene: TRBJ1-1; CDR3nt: TGCGCCAGCAGCTTGGGCGGGGACACTGAAGCTTTCTTT; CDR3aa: CASSLGGDTEAFF
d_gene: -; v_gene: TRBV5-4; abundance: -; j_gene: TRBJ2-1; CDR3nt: TGTGCCAGCAGCTTCCAGGGGATGGATGAGCAGTTCTTC; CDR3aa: CASSFQGMDEQFF
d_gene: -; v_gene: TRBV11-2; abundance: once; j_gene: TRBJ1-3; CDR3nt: TGTGCCAGCAGGGCCCTTAAGGGGCCTGGAAACACCATATATTTT; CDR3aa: CASRALKGPGNTIYF
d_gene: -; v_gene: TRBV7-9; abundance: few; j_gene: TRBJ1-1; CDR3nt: TGTTCCAGCAGCACACCGGGAGTTCAAGCTTTCTTT; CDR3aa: CSSSTPGVQAFF
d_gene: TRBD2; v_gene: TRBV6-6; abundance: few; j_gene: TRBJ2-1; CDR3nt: TGTGCCAGCAGCTATAGCGGGAGGGCCTGGAACAATGAGCAGTTCTTC; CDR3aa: CASSYSGRAWNNEQFF
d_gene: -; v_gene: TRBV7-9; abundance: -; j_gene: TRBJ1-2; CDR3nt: TGTGCCAGCCCCCTTGAGCCGGACTATGGCTACACCTTC; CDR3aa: CASPLEPDYGYTF
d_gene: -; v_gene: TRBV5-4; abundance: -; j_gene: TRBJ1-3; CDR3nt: TGTGCCAGCAGCTTCGGTGGAAACACCATATATTTT; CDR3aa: CASSFGGNTIYF
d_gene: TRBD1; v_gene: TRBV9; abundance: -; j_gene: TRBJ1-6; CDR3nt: TGTGCCAGCAGCGTCGGGACAGGGTTTAATTCACCCCTCCACTTT; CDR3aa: CASSVGTGFNSPLHF
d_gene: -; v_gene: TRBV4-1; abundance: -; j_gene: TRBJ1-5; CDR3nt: TGCGCCAGCAGCCAAGACAACAATCAGCCCCAGCATTTT; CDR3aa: CASSQDNNQPQHF
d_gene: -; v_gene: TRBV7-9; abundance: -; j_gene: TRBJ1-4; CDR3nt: TGTGCCAGCAGCTTAGCGGGAGGGAGCGATGAAAAACTGTTTTTT; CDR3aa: CASSLAGGSDEKLFF
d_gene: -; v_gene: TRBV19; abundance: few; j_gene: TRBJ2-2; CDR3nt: TGTGCCAGTAGTATAGATCAAGGGGGAGGGCCAGGCGGGGAGCTGTTTTTT; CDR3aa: CASSIDQGGGPGGELFF
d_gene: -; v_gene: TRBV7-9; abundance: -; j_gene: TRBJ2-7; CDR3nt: TGTGCCAGCAGCCCAGCCAGGGCGCAGGGCACCTACGAGCAGTACTTC; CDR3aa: CASSPARAQGTYEQYF
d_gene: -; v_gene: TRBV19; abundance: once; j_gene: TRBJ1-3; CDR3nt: TGTGCCGGGCGTCTCGGAAACACCATATATTTT; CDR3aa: CAGRLGNTIYF
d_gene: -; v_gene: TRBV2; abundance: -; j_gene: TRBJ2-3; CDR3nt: TGTGCCAGCAGTGGGACAGCCAGCACAGATACGCAGTATTTT; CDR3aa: CASSGTASTDTQYF
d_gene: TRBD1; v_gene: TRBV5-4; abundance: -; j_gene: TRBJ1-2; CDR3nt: TGTGCCAGCAGCTCGCCCCGGGACAGGGGTTATGGCTACACCTTC; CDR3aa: CASSSPRDRGYGYTF
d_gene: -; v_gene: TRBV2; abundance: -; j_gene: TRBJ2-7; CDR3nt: TGTGCCAGCAGTGAATCGAGAGGGAGCTCCTACGAGCAGTACTTC; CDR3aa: CASSESRGSSYEQYF
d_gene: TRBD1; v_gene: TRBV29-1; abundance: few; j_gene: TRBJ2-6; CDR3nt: TGCAGCGTTTCACAGGGGGCTACGTCTGGGGCCAACGTCCTGACTTTC; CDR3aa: CSVSQGATSGANVLTF
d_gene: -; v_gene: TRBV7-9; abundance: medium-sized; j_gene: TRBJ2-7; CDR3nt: TGTGCCAGCAGCTTCGACAGGTACTCCTACGAGCAGTACTTC; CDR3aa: CASSFDRYSYEQYF